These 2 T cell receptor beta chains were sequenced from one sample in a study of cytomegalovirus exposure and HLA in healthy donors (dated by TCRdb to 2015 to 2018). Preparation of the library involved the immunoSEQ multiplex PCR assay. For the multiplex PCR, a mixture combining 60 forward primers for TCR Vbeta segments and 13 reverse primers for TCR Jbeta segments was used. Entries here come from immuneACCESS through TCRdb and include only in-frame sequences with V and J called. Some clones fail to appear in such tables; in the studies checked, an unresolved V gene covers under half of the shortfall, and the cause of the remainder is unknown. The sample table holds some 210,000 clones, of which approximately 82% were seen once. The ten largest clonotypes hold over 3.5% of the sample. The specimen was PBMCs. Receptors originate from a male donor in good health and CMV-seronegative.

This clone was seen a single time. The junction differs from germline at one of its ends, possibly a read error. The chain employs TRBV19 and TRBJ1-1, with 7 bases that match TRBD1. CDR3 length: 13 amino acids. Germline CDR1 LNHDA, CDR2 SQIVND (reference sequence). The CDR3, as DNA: TGTGCCAGTAGGATAGACAGGGTCACTGAAGCTTTCTTT. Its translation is CASRIDRVTEAFF.

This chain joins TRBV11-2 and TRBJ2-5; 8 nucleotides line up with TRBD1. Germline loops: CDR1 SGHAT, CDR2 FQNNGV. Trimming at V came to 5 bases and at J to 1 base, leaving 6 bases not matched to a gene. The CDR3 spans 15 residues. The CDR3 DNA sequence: TGTGCCAGCAGCCCTGGACAGGGCCCCCAAGAGACCCAGTACTTC. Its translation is CASSPGQGPQETQYF.